Shown below are 25 T cell receptor beta chains from a single sample sequenced in a study of cytotoxic CD8 clonotypes in ibrutinib-treated CLL. Sequencing was performed with immunoSEQ multiplex PCR; in TCRdb, only in-frame clones are kept and a portion is missing. The profile shows some 130,000 clones, around 84% of them singletons. Sequencing used PBMCs, obtained after 24 months of ibrutinib treatment. Receptors originate from a human donor with chronic lymphocytic leukemia.

The chain carries TRBV4-2 and TRBJ1-1; TRBD1 aligns across 9 bases. The CDR3 covers 18 residues. V gave up 0 bases and J gave up 1 base; unmatched junction bases: 9. Germline CDR1 reads LGHNA; CDR2 reads YNFKEQ. The CDR3: CASSQDWAGTGTNTEAFF. The CDR3 bases are TGTGCCAGCAGCCAAGATTGGGCGGGGACAGGGACGAACACTGAAGCTTTCTTT.

This clone was seen just once. The rearrangement links TRBV7-7 to TRBJ2-5; 11 bases fit TRBD2. Germline values: CDR1 SSHAT, CDR2 FNYEAQ (reference sequence). The CDR3 is 16 residues long. The junction had 9 bases not matched to a gene; V was cut back by 6 bases and J by 3 bases. CDR3 DNA: TGTGCCAGCAGAAACCCGGGACTAGCGGTAAAAGAGACCCAGTACTTC. Its protein product is CASRNPGLAVKETQYF. Full variable domain (rest looked up from reference TRBV7-7 and TRBJ2-5): GAGVSQSPRYKVTKRGQDVTLRCDPISSHATLYWYQQALGQGPEFLTYFNYEAQPDKSGLPSDRFSAERPEGSISTLTIQRTEQRDSAMYRCASRNPGLAVKETQYFGPGTRLLVL.

The gene calls are TRBV15 and TRBJ2-5; D is undetermined. From germline, CDR1 is LNHNV and CDR2 YYDKDF (reference sequence). Deletions cut 0 bases from V and 4 bases from J, with 3 bases between. This CDR3 is 12 amino acids long. The CDR3 region has the DNA TGTGCCACCAGCAGAGATAGAGAGACCCAGTACTTC. Encoded protein: CATSRDRETQYF.

The V call is TRBV28, the J call TRBJ1-2, with 9 bases lining up with TRBD1. Germline V lookup: CDR1 MDHEN, CDR2 SYDVKM. The CDR3 extends over 15 amino acids. V gave up 7 bases and J gave up 4 bases; unmatched junction bases: 10. Here the CDR3 DNA reads TGTGCCAGCATCACCCCCGGGGACAGGGTCTATGGCTACACCTTC. As protein: CASITPGDRVYGYTF.

This clone was counted between two and nine times. Other DNA sequences in this sample translate to the same CDR3. V gene TRBV7-2 combines with J gene TRBJ2-3; D uncertain. Trimming took 1 base from V and 2 from J, leaving 10 bases between them. Per the germline V gene, CDR1 is SGHTA and CDR2 is FQGNSA. The length of the CDR3 is 15 residues. The chain's CDR3 is CASSLGSGSTDTQYF. The CDR3 bases are TGTGCCAGCAGCTTAGGCTCAGGCTCCACAGATACGCAGTATTTT.

In this sample, this clone turned up once. The chain combines TRBV7-9 with TRBJ2-7; the D gene is possibly TRBD2 (6 bases). Germline loops: CDR1 SEHNR, CDR2 FQNEAQ (reference sequence). The CDR3 runs 14 residues. The ends were cut back, 4 bases at V and 2 bases at J, with 12 bases in the middle. CDR3 in amino acids: CASSSTGGTYEQYF. CDR3 sequence (DNA): TGTGCCAGCAGCTCCACCGGGGGAACCTACGAGCAGTACTTC.

V usage is TRBV5-1 and J usage is TRBJ2-7; 8 bases map to TRBD1. Germline V CDR1 and CDR2: SGHRS, YFSETQ. The CDR3 consists of 14 residues. V lost 0 bases to trimming and J lost 5 bases; unmatched junction nucleotides: 4. The CDR3 bases are TGCGCCAGCAGCTTGGAGTTGACAGGGGACGAGCAGTACTTC. Protein: CASSLELTGDEQYF.

The chain is built from TRBV6-5 and TRBJ1-4; D may be TRBD1 (6 bases). Germline CDR1 is MNHEY and CDR2 is SVGAGI. The CDR3 has 14 amino acids. Trimming stripped 6 bases from V and 5 bases from J, with 13 bases between. CDR3 region: CASREGQGNEKLFF. CDR3 bases: TGTGCCAGCAGGGAAGGGCAGGGGAATGAAAAACTGTTTTTT.

V is TRBV4-3 and J is TRBJ2-5; TRBD2 matches at 8 bases. CDR3 size: 14 residues. From germline, CDR1 is LGHNA and CDR2 YSLEER. With 2 bases clipped from V and 5 bases from J, the junction kept 4 bases outside the gene matches. The CDR3 DNA is TGCGCCAGCAGCCAAAATAGCGGGGTGGAGACCCAGTACTTC. Translation gives CASSQNSGVETQYF.

CDR3 region: CASSWQGYGYTF. CDR3 coding DNA: TGTGCCAGCAGCTGGCAGGGTTATGGCTACACCTTC. The rearrangement links TRBV5-5 to TRBJ1-2, with D perhaps matching TRBD1 (5 bases). Germline V CDR1 and CDR2: SGHKS, YYEKEE (reference sequence). V lost 3 bases and J 5 bases, leaving 8 bases between the germline ends. The CDR3 runs to 12 residues.

This rearrangement joins TRBV11-2 to TRBJ2-5; TRBD1 is a possible D gene (6 bases). V dropped 3 bases and J dropped 5 bases, with 19 bases sitting between them. The CDR3 is made up of 16 amino acids. CDR1 and CDR2 (germline): SGHAT, FQNNGV. CDR3 protein: CASSLVEQGELETQYF. In DNA, the CDR3 is TGTGCCAGCAGCTTGGTTGAACAGGGTGAGCTGGAGACCCAGTACTTC.

This clone was seen more than once but under ten times. This chain's CDR3 is CASSHTDEETQYF. The CDR3 nucleotides are TGCGCCAGCAGCCATACCGACGAAGAGACCCAGTACTTC. The genes are TRBV4-3 and TRBJ2-5; D unclear. V was clipped by 3 bases and J by 3 bases, with 8 bases between them. CDR1 is LGHNA, CDR2 YSLEER, per germline. CDR3 length equals 13 residues.

The rearrangement uses TRBV6-5 and TRBJ1-3, with 7 bases matching TRBD1. Per germline, CDR1 MNHEY and CDR2 SVGAGI. The CDR3 runs to 15 residues. Trimming cost V 5 bases and J 4 bases; bases outside gene matches: 8. CDR3 bases: TGTGCCAGCAGTCGACAGGGAGGTTGGGGAAACACCATATATTTT. Translating gives CASSRQGGWGNTIYF.

The V and J genes are TRBV6-6 and TRBJ1-5; D is unclear. This CDR3 is 15 amino acids long. Germline V CDR1 and CDR2: MNHNY, SVGAGI (reference sequence). V was shortened by 0 bases and J by 3 bases, with 9 bases between the two germline ends. The DNA of the CDR3 is TGTGCCAGCAGTTACTCGATAGACCACAATCAGCCCCAGCATTTT. Its protein is CASSYSIDHNQPQHF.

V and J are TRBV4-1 and TRBJ2-7, with 9 bases identical to TRBD2. The CDR3 contains 17 residues. V shed 0 bases and J 2 bases; nucleotides not matched to a gene: 8. In germline, CDR1 is MGHRA, CDR2 YSYEKL. The DNA for the CDR3 is TGCGCCAGCAGCCAAGATTTAGGTAGCGGGGGAACCTACGAGCAGTACTTC. The encoded protein is CASSQDLGSGGTYEQYF.

V and J are TRBV11-2 and TRBJ1-3; perhaps TRBD1 as D (6 bases). In germline, CDR1 is SGHAT, CDR2 FQNNGV. V was pared by 3 bases and J by 2 bases, with 17 bases between. The CDR3 extends over 17 amino acids. The CDR3 is CASSFFRFQGTGNTIYF. The CDR3 bases are TGTGCCAGCAGCTTTTTTCGGTTTCAGGGGACTGGAAACACCATATATTTT.

The chain joins TRBV5-1 to TRBJ2-5; 12 nucleotides agree with TRBD2. CDR1 SGHRS and CDR2 YFSETQ come from the germline V gene. The CDR3 is 18 residues long. Germline trimming cut 5 bases from V and 0 bases from J; bases unmatched to any gene: 11. CDR3 DNA: TGCGCCAGCAGACTCGGACTAGCGGGGACTCTGTACCAAGAGACCCAGTACTTC. As protein: CASRLGLAGTLYQETQYF.

This clone was detected only a few times. This chain connects TRBV6-5 to TRBJ1-1; tentatively, D is TRBD1 (5 bases). The CDR3 contains 15 residues. The ends were cut back, 7 bases at V and 0 bases at J, with 15 bases in the middle. CDR1 is MNHEY and CDR2 is SVGAGI in the germline V gene. CDR3 protein: CASTGRGRMNTEAFF. The CDR3 nucleotides read TGTGCCAGCACCGGAAGGGGACGCATGAACACTGAAGCTTTCTTT.

This clone was counted a single time. This rearrangement joins TRBV27 to TRBJ1-4; D is ambiguous. Germline V CDR1 and CDR2: MNHEY, SMNVEV (reference sequence). The CDR3 runs to 13 residues. Trimming took off 5 bases at V and 0 bases at J, with 4 bases between the two ends. The CDR3 sequence: CASSPATNEKLFF. In nucleotides, the CDR3 is TGTGCCAGCAGTCCCGCAACTAATGAAAAACTGTTTTTT.

The chain uses TRBV19 and TRBJ2-1; D perhaps matches TRBD2 (6 bases). The CDR3 has 14 amino acids. The ends were cut back, 6 bases at V and 5 bases at J, with 14 bases in the middle. Looked up from germline, CDR1 is LNHDA and CDR2 is SQIVND (reference sequence). The CDR3 DNA is TGTGCCAGTAGAAGACTAGATTTCAACAATGAGCAGTTCTTC. Amino acids: CASRRLDFNNEQFF.

The genes are TRBV7-9 and TRBJ1-1; 11 bases line up with TRBD1. The CDR3 spans 14 residues. CDR1 and CDR2 from the germline V gene are SEHNR and FQNEAQ (reference sequence). Trimming took 6 bases from V and 4 from J; bases not matched to a gene: 4. The CDR3 region has the DNA TGTGCCAGCAGGGACAGGGGGCCGGGCACTGAAGCTTTCTTT. Translated, it gives CASRDRGPGTEAFF.

The gene calls are TRBV30 and TRBJ2-5; 8 bases match TRBD2. There are 15 residues in the CDR3. Germline V gene lookup returns CDR1 GTSNPN and CDR2 SVGIG (reference sequence). Trimming took 0 bases from V and 2 from J; bases not matched to a gene: 5. CDR3 DNA: TGTGCCTGGAGTGTACCGGGGGGGAAACAAGAGACCCAGTACTTC. Protein sequence: CAWSVPGGKQETQYF.

The chain combines TRBV10-1 with TRBJ1-1; 7 bases line up with TRBD1. The CDR3 consists of 13 residues. With V trimmed by 4 bases and J by 8 bases, 7 bases remained unmatched. CDR1 and CDR2 from the germline V gene are WNHNN and SYGVQD (reference sequence). CDR3 residues: CASSASRTGEAFF. The CDR3 DNA sequence: TGCGCCAGCAGTGCCAGTCGGACAGGCGAAGCTTTCTTT.

This rearrangement joins TRBV11-2 to TRBJ2-2, with 9 bases lining up with TRBD2. V lost 5 bases and J lost 5; bases outside the gene matches: 12. Germline V gene sequence: CDR1 SGHAT, CDR2 FQNNGV. The CDR3 has 17 residues. CDR3 bases: TGTGCCAGCAGCCCGCGTCGCGGGGGGGCTAGAACCGGGGAGCTGTTTTTT. Translating it yields CASSPRRGGARTGELFF.

The rearrangement joins TRBV4-3 to TRBJ2-1, with 9 nucleotides matching TRBD1. Germline V lookup: CDR1 LGHNA, CDR2 YSLEER. The junction had 4 bases not matched to a gene; V was cut back by 5 bases and J by 5 bases. The CDR3 sequence is 14 residues long. The CDR3 loop is CASSSRTGDNEQFF. CDR3 bases: TGCGCCAGCAGCTCTCGGACAGGGGACAATGAGCAGTTCTTC.